This TCR beta chain came from a study of beta chain features in type 1 diabetes. CD4+ naive, central memory, regulatory and stem cell-like memory subsets were isolated by sorting on CD45RO/CCR7/CD25/CD127/CD95/CD27. Purities in excess of 95% were seen in all sorted populations. What was sequenced were expressed TCRB transcripts, since all of the isolated RNA had been reverse transcribed. The repertoire was sequenced with immunoSEQ multiplex PCR; TCRdb's copy has only in-frame clones and lacks some. Here the sample spans some 250,000 clones, 11% being singletons. The CDR3 covers 14 residues. V shed 6 bases and J shed 5 bases, with 15 bases lying between them. Germline lookup yields CDR1 WNHNN and CDR2 SYGVQD (reference sequence). Study observations and caveats: It was among patients, rather than healthy donors, that naive, central memory and Treg TCRB repertoires appeared more similar. Moderately but significantly shorter TCRB CDR3s were found in Type 1 diabetes patients in all four CD4+ subsets.

As regards this clone: Its target is unknown.

The clonotype comes from a young man with type 1 diabetes. The chain carries TRBV10-1 and TRBJ2-3, with D perhaps TRBD2 (6 bases). The material sequenced was naive CD4+ T cells from blood. The CDR3 region has the DNA TGCGCCAGCAGCCGGGGGACCGTGGGAGATACGCAGTATTTT. Translation: CASSRGTVGDTQYF.